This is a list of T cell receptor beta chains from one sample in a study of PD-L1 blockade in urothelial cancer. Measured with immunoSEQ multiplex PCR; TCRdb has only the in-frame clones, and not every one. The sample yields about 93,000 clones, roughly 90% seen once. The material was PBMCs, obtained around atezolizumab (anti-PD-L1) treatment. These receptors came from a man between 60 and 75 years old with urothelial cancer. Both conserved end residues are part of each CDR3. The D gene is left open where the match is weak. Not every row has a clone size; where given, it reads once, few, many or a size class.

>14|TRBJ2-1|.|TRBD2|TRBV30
CAWRTSGLKREQFF
TGTGCCTGGAGGACTAGCGGGCTCAAGAGGGAGCAGTTCTTC
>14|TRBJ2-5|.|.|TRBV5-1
CASNTGNGAETQYF
TGCGCCAGCAATACGGGGAACGGAGCAGAGACCCAGTACTTC
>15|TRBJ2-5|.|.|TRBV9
CASSVHWAAGGTQYF
TGTGCCAGCAGCGTACACTGGGCAGCGGGCGGGACCCAGTACTTC
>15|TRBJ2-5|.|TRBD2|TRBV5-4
CASSPGTSGQETQYF
TGTGCCAGCAGCCCCGGGACTAGCGGACAAGAGACCCAGTACTTC
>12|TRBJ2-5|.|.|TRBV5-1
CASSSGKETQYF
TGCGCCAGCAGCTCCGGGAAAGAGACCCAGTACTTC
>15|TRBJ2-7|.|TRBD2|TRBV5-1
CASSLESSGTHEQYF
TGCGCCAGCAGCTTGGAGAGTAGCGGGACTCACGAGCAGTACTTC
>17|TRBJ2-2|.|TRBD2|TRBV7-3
CASSLFGGRASDGELFF
TGTGCCAGCAGCTTATTCGGCGGGAGGGCCTCGGACGGGGAGCTGTTTTTT
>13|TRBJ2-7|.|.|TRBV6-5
CASSWSPGYEQYF
TGTGCCAGCAGTTGGTCCCCGGGCTACGAGCAGTACTTC
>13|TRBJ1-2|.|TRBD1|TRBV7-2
CASSTDRDSGYTF
TGTGCCAGCAGCACGGACAGGGACAGTGGCTACACCTTC
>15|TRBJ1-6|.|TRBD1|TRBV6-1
CASNLDRGNYSPLHF
TGTGCCAGCAACCTCGACAGGGGGAATTATTCACCCCTCCACTTT
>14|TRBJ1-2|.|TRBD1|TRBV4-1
CASSQTDRREGYTF
TGCGCCAGCAGCCAAACGGACAGGAGGGAGGGCTACACCTTC
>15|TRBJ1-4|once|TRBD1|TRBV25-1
CASSPQTGLSEKLFF
TGTGCCAGCAGCCCCCAGACAGGGTTGAGTGAAAAACTGTTTTTT
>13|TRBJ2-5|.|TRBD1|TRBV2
CASNRDREETQYF
TGTGCCAGCAACCGGGACAGAGAAGAGACCCAGTACTTC
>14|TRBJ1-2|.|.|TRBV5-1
CASSLEPGNYGYTF
TGCGCCAGCAGCTTGGAACCAGGGAACTATGGCTACACCTTC
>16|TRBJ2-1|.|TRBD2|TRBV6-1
CASSALTSGGADEQFF
TGTGCCAGCAGTGCCCTGACTAGCGGGGGGGCCGACGAGCAGTTCTTC
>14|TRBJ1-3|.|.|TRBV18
CASSPAQGGNTIYF
TGTGCCAGCTCACCAGCACAGGGAGGAAACACCATATATTTT
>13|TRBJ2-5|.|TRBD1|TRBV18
CASSPGQQETQYF
TGTGCCAGCTCACCGGGACAGCAAGAGACCCAGTACTTC
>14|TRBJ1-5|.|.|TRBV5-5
CASSDGDMDQPQHF
TGTGCCAGCAGCGACGGGGACATGGATCAGCCCCAGCATTTT
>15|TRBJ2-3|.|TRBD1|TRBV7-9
CASSSGQAEMDTQYF
TGTGCCAGCAGCTCCGGACAGGCGGAGATGGATACGCAGTATTTT
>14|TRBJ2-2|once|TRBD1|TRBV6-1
CASYVQQGAGELFF
TGTGCCAGCTACGTTCAACAGGGGGCCGGGGAGCTGTTTTTT
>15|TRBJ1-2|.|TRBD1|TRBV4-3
CASSQDNRGDYGYTF
TGCGCCAGCAGCCAAGATAACAGGGGAGACTATGGCTACACCTTC
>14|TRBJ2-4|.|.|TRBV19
CASSISLQENIQYF
TGTGCCAGTAGTATAAGTCTACAGGAAAACATTCAGTACTTC